This T cell receptor beta chain was captured in a study of blood T cell repertoires in COVID-19. Clones were sequenced by immunoSEQ multiplex PCR, and TCRdb holds only the in-frame ones, with some missing. The repertoire holds under 300,000 clones, with about 90% as singletons. The V end lost 4 bases, the J end lost 2 bases, and 12 bases lay between the germline ends. CDR3 length: 15 amino acids. Resolution of symptoms, clearance, or two negative PCRs was present in recovered Cohort 3 donors. The sequence came from a woman aged 60 to 75 who had recovered from COVID-19. The sequencing input was PBMCs or T cells enriched from blood (not recorded which). This chain links TRBV23-1 with TRBJ1-3; no clear D gene. TRBV23-1 carries the ORF label, with uncertain function. CDR3 region: CASSRVRNPGNTIYF. In DNA form, the CDR3 reads TGCGCCAGCAGTCGCGTCAGGAACCCTGGAAACACCATATATTTT.